One sample yielded the 4 T cell receptor beta chains listed below, sequenced in a study of untreated major depressive disorder. Findings of the study overall: CD4+ T cells from depressed patients used TRBV05-01 (Vbeta 5.1) more often than controls.

The repertoire was sequenced with immunoSEQ multiplex PCR; TCRdb's copy has only in-frame clones and lacks some. This table holds approximately 12,000 clones, around 90% found once. Their cognate antigens are unknown. Specimen: CD4+ T cells from PBMCs. The receptors come from a man in his thirties or forties with major depressive disorder.

V usage is TRBV15 and J usage is TRBJ2-6; weak D call: TRBD2 (5 bases). Germline V CDR1 and CDR2: LNHNV, YYDKDF (reference sequence). V was pared by 5 bases and J by 2 bases, with 10 bases between. The CDR3 runs to 15 residues. The CDR3 region has the DNA TGTGCCACCAGCGGAAGAGCGGCTGGGGCCAACGTCCTGACTTTC. Its translation is CATSGRAAGANVLTF.

This rearrangement joins TRBV5-1 to TRBJ2-7; D possibly corresponds to TRBD2 (5 bases). The CDR3 sequence is 16 residues long. Germline lookup yields CDR1 SGHRS and CDR2 YFSETQ. V gave up 4 bases and J gave up 3 bases, with 20 bases separating them. CDR3: CASSPIGVRRLYEQYF. The CDR3 DNA follows: TGCGCCAGCAGCCCGATCGGGGTTAGGCGGCTCTACGAGCAGTACTTC.

The chain employs TRBV18 and TRBJ1-2; TRBD1 matches at 7 bases. The germline V gene encodes CDR1 KGHSH and CDR2 LQKENI. V shed 0 bases and J 5 bases; nucleotides not matched to a gene: 3. The CDR3 spans 14 residues. CDR3 DNA: TGTGCCAGCTCACCACCCGACAGGGTTTATGGCTACACCTTC. Protein: CASSPPDRVYGYTF.

The chain links TRBV28 to TRBJ2-2; 8 bases match TRBD2. V was pared by 8 bases and J by 6 bases, with 8 bases of the junction left unmatched. The CDR3 is 14 residues long. CDR1 MDHEN and CDR2 SYDVKM come from the germline V gene. The CDR3 reads CASLGRGGPGELFF. Written as DNA, the CDR3 is TGTGCCAGCCTCGGGAGGGGGGGCCCCGGGGAGCTGTTTTTT. The full variable domain, its missing parts supplied by reference TRBV28 and TRBJ2-2, is DVKVTQSSRYLVKRTGEKVFLECVQDMDHENMFWYRQDPGLGLRLIYFSYDVKMKEKGDIPEGYSVSREKKERFSLILESASTNQTSMYLCASLGRGGPGELFFGEGSRLTVL.